Each of the 11 T cell receptor beta chains below was sequenced from the same sample in a study of blood T cell repertoires in COVID-19 (dated by TCRdb to 2020 to 2022). The library was produced with the immunoSEQ multiplex PCR assay. The immuneACCESS repertoire file appears here via TCRdb, limited to in-frame rearrangements. These files lack a portion of the clones; in checked studies, under half of the deficit traces to unresolved V genes, and the cause of the others is not known. Within this sample are more than 200,000 clones, with around 87% of them counted one time only. In total, the top ten clones hold more than 5% of the sample. The sample comprised PBMCs or T cells enriched from blood (not recorded which). The receptors were sampled from a woman aged 25 to 39 with acute COVID-19.

The chain is built from TRBV19 and TRBJ2-3; 10 nucleotides agree with TRBD2. This CDR3 region has 15 residues. The V segment lost 5 bases and the J segment 2 bases; nucleotides outside the gene matches: 4. Germline CDR1 and CDR2: LNHDA and SQIVND (reference sequence). The CDR3 region has the DNA TGTGCCAGTAGTCCCGGACTAGCGGTCACAGATACGCAGTATTTT. This gives the protein CASSPGLAVTDTQYF. Full variable domain (remainder filled in from reference TRBV19 and TRBJ2-3): DGGITQSPKYLFRKEGQNVTLSCEQNLNHDAMYWYRQDPGQGLRLIYYSQIVNDFQKGDIAEGYSVSREKKESFPLTVTSAQKNPTAFYLCASSPGLAVTDTQYFGPGTRLTVL.

The V and J genes are TRBV7-6 and TRBJ1-3; weak D call: TRBD1 (5 bases). The CDR3 is 16 residues long. Germline CDR1 SGHVS, CDR2 FNYEAQ. V was shortened by 5 bases and J by 3 bases, with 17 bases between the two germline ends. This CDR3 is CASSLTPTAFGNTIYF. The DNA of the CDR3 is TGTGCCAGCAGCCTAACCCCGACAGCCTTTGGAAACACCATATATTTT.

The rearrangement joins TRBV10-3 to TRBJ2-2; TRBD1 matches 12 bases. The CDR3 covers 17 residues. The V segment lost 9 bases and the J segment 5 bases; nucleotides outside the gene matches: 13. Germline V gene data show CDR1 as ENHRY and CDR2 as SYGVKD. The DNA for the CDR3 is TGTGCCATTAGCCCGGGACAGGGGGCGCGGGGAACCGGGGAGCTGTTTTTT. Translating gives CAISPGQGARGTGELFF.

The genes are TRBV7-8 and TRBJ1-5; D perhaps matches TRBD1 (5 bases). This CDR3 is built from 15 residues. V was clipped by 5 bases and J by 3 bases, with 14 bases between them. Germline V lookup: CDR1 SGHVS, CDR2 FQNEAQ. For the CDR3, the DNA is TGTGCCAGCAGCCTGTCGACAGAGCCCAATCAGCCCCAGCATTTT. Encoded protein: CASSLSTEPNQPQHF. Full variable domain (missing parts from reference TRBV7-8 and TRBJ1-5): GAGVSQSPRYKVAKRGQDVALRCDPISGHVSLFWYQQALGQGPEFLTYFQNEAQLDKSGLPSDRFFAERPEGSVSTLKIQRTQQEDSAVYLCASSLSTEPNQPQHFGDGTRLSIL.

The rearrangement uses TRBV5-5 and TRBJ2-7, with 10 bases matching TRBD2. V trimming: 0 bases; J trimming: 3 bases; junction bases outside the gene matches: 3. CDR1 and CDR2 (germline): SGHKS, YYEKEE (reference sequence). CDR3 length: 15 amino acids. The CDR3 nucleotides are TGTGCCAGCAGCTTGGAAAGCGGGAGGGGCTACGAGCAGTACTTC. This codes for CASSLESGRGYEQYF.

The J gene is TRBJ2-2, the V gene TRBV5-1; TRBD1 matches 7 bases. This CDR3 is 13 amino acids long. V was clipped by 7 bases and J by 2 bases; unmatched bases: 2. Germline lookup yields CDR1 SGHRS and CDR2 YFSETQ. The CDR3 coding sequence is TGCGCCAGCGGGACAGATAACACCGGGGAGCTGTTTTTT. Its protein is CASGTDNTGELFF.

This rearrangement joins TRBV9 to TRBJ2-2, with 14 bases aligning to TRBD2. The CDR3 runs to 17 residues. The trim removed 4 bases at V and 1 base at J, leaving 3 bases unmatched. Per germline, CDR1 SGDLS and CDR2 YYNGEE. The CDR3 bases are TGTGCCAGCAGCTCCGGACTAGCGGGGGGGAACACCGGGGAGCTGTTTTTT. It specifies CASSSGLAGGNTGELFF.

This clone was seen only once. This chain links TRBV2 with TRBJ2-7, with 7 bases aligning to TRBD1. CDR1 and CDR2 from the germline V gene are SNHLY and FYNNEI. The CDR3 loop spans 14 amino acids. V was pared by 6 bases and J by 3 bases, with 8 bases of the junction left unmatched. CDR3 coding DNA: TGTGCCAGCAGCGAGGCAGGGGGAGTCTACGAGCAGTACTTC. This translates into CASSEAGGVYEQYF.

The chain combines TRBV28 with TRBJ1-4, with 8 bases matching TRBD1. CDR1 is MDHEN and CDR2 is SYDVKM in the germline V gene. The CDR3 covers 13 residues. V lost 11 bases and J lost 6; bases outside the gene matches: 8. In nucleotides, the CDR3 is TGTGCCGGATGCAGGGGGCGAGATGAAAAACTGTTTTTT. Translation: CAGCRGRDEKLFF.

The genes are TRBV5-1 and TRBJ1-2, with no clear D. The CDR3 extends over 15 amino acids. The germline V gene encodes CDR1 SGHRS and CDR2 YFSETQ. V lost 8 bases, J lost 5 bases, and 22 bases lay in between. CDR3 DNA: TGCGCCAGTCGCCGTGAGGCCCAAACCTTTTATGGCTACACCTTC. Its translation: CASRREAQTFYGYTF.

CDR3 DNA: TGTGCCAGCAGTGAACAGGGGAACACTGAAGCTTTCTTT. Amino acid sequence: CASSEQGNTEAFF. The chain uses TRBV2 and TRBJ1-1, with a weak D call TRBD1 (5 bases). Trimming removed 2 bases from V and 1 base from J, with 5 bases in between. CDR1 SNHLY and CDR2 FYNNEI come from the germline V gene. The length of the CDR3 is 13 residues. Complete variable domain (other parts from reference TRBV2 and TRBJ1-1): EPEVTQTPSHQVTQMGQEVILRCVPISNHLYFYWYRQILGQKVEFLVSFYNNEISEKSEIFDDQFSVERPDGSNFTLKIRSTKLEDSAMYFCASSEQGNTEAFFGQGTRLTVV.